Below are 18 T cell receptor beta chains sequenced from a single sample in a study of cytomegalovirus exposure and HLA in healthy donors. PCR involved 60 Vbeta and 13 Jbeta primers. Some clones are missing from TCRdb's copy, which holds only in-frame ones; the method was immunoSEQ multiplex PCR. The profile shows 100,000 to 150,000 clones, approximately 80% of them singletons. Material for sequencing was PBMCs. The receptors originated from a man in his forties or fifties in good health and CMV-seronegative.

The chain links TRBV19 to TRBJ2-6; 10 bases fit TRBD1. Trimming took 2 bases from V and 0 from J; bases not matched to a gene: 7. The CDR3 is made up of 19 amino acids. Germline V CDR1 and CDR2: LNHDA, SQIVND (reference sequence). The CDR3 reads CASSIILTGGISGANVLTF. As DNA, the CDR3 is TGTGCCAGTAGTATAATCTTGACAGGGGGCATCTCTGGGGCCAACGTCCTGACTTTC.

This clone turned up a few times. The chain is built from TRBV6-5 and TRBJ1-2; D might be TRBD1 (6 bases). CDR1 is MNHEY and CDR2 is SVGAGI in the germline V gene. Trimming pared 3 bases from V and 1 base from J, leaving 9 bases between. The CDR3 is 14 residues long. CDR3 region: CASSYRGNNYGYTF. The CDR3 coding sequence is TGTGCCAGCAGTTATAGGGGGAATAACTATGGCTACACCTTC.

Comment on this clone: At one boundary the junction diverges from the germline segment, which might be a read error. This chain joins TRBV7-2 and TRBJ1-1; 9 bases align to TRBD1. Germline V CDR1 and CDR2: SGHTA, FQGNSA. The CDR3 is 14 amino acids. The CDR3 DNA follows: TGTGCCAGCAGCCGTGGGACAGGGAACATTGAAGCTTTCTTT. Translated, it gives CASSRGTGNIEAFF.

The V call is TRBV2, the J call TRBJ1-5; the D gene is possibly TRBD1 (5 bases). Per the germline V gene, CDR1 is SNHLY and CDR2 is FYNNEI. Trimming pared 1 base from V and 6 bases from J, leaving 13 bases between. This CDR3 comprises 15 residues. This CDR3 reads CASSEDSGGPQPQHF. The CDR3 DNA reads TGTGCCAGCAGTGAAGACTCGGGGGGTCCTCAGCCCCAGCATTTT. Supplemented by reference TRBV2 and TRBJ1-5, the full variable domain reads EPEVTQTPSHQVTQMGQEVILRCVPISNHLYFYWYRQILGQKVEFLVSFYNNEISEKSEIFDDQFSVERPDGSNFTLKIRSTKLEDSAMYFCASSEDSGGPQPQHFGDGTRLSIL.

This clone was found once. The V call is TRBV2, the J call TRBJ2-5; 9 bases agree with TRBD1. The germline CDR1 and CDR2 sequences are SNHLY and FYNNEI. Losses at the gene ends were 5 bases for V and 1 base for J; bases not matched to a gene: 5. The CDR3 consists of 15 residues. CDR3 amino acids: CASSPMTGGQETQYF. The CDR3 nucleotides read TGTGCCAGCAGTCCTATGACAGGGGGCCAAGAGACCCAGTACTTC.

The rearrangement links TRBV27 to TRBJ1-5; 7 bases align to TRBD1. Germline CDR1 and CDR2: MNHEY and SMNVEV (reference sequence). The CDR3 is 16 amino acids. With V trimmed by 6 bases and J by 0 bases, 8 bases remained unmatched. In nucleotides, the CDR3 is TGTGCCAGCAGGACTCGACAGGGCTCTAGCAATCAGCCCCAGCATTTT. Protein sequence: CASRTRQGSSNQPQHF.

V usage is TRBV6-6 and J usage is TRBJ1-1; tentatively, D is TRBD1 (6 bases). V was pared by 2 bases and J by 6 bases, with 19 bases between. Germline values: CDR1 MNHNY, CDR2 SVGAGI (reference sequence). The CDR3 runs to 16 residues. The CDR3 DNA is TGTGCCAGCAGTTACGGGGCAGGGGAAGAAGGGGCTGAAGCTTTCTTT. Translation gives CASSYGAGEEGAEAFF.

The chain uses TRBV7-3 and TRBJ1-1; TRBD1 might be the D (6 bases). CDR3 length: 15 residues. Germline V gives CDR1 SGHTA, CDR2 FQGTGA. V was clipped by 5 bases and J by 5 bases, with 18 bases between them. The CDR3 protein is CASSPVTGPYTEAFF. Written as DNA, the CDR3 is TGTGCCAGCAGCCCCGTCACAGGGCCCTATACTGAAGCTTTCTTT. Looking up the rest from reference TRBV7-3 and TRBJ1-1 gives the full variable domain: GAGVSQTPSNKVTEKGKYVELRCDPISGHTALYWYRQSLGQGPEFLIYFQGTGAADDSGLPNDRFFAVRPEGSVSTLKIQRTERGDSAVYLCASSPVTGPYTEAFFGQGTRLTVV.

The chain is built from TRBV7-2 and TRBJ1-2, with D possibly being TRBD1 (5 bases). The ends were cut back, 0 bases at V and 8 bases at J, with 10 bases in the middle. The CDR3 is made up of 13 amino acids. Germline V gene data show CDR1 as SGHTA and CDR2 as FQGNSA. CDR3 nucleotide sequence: TGTGCCAGCAGCTTAGCCAGGGAAGGAGGCTACACCTTC. Residues: CASSLAREGGYTF.

This chain connects TRBV7-2 to TRBJ2-5, with TRBD2 as a possible D gene (5 bases). The J call may be mistaken, given a closer DNA end match to TRBJ2-7. CDR1 is SGHTA, CDR2 FQGNSA, per germline. This CDR3 region has 13 residues. The CDR3 protein is CASRRPADYEQYF. CDR3 nucleotides: TGTGCCAGCCGCCGGCCAGCGGACTACGAGCAGTACTTC.

The V call is TRBV7-6, the J call TRBJ2-7; 8 nucleotides agree with TRBD1. V dropped 5 bases and J dropped 4; count of bases not matched to a gene: 7. The germline V gene has CDR1 SGHVS and CDR2 FNYEAQ. The length of the CDR3 is 14 residues. CDR3 amino acids: CASSPGTGLYEQYF. The DNA of the CDR3 is TGTGCCAGCAGCCCCGGGACAGGTTTATACGAGCAGTACTTC.

The chain uses TRBV11-3 and TRBJ1-1, with no clear D. The CDR3 is made up of 13 amino acids. CDR1 is SGHNT, CDR2 YENEEA, per germline. With 0 bases removed from V and 1 base from J, the gap between germline ends came to 3 bases. The CDR3 region is CASSLDQNTEAFF. The CDR3 coding sequence is TGTGCCAGCAGCTTAGATCAGAACACTGAAGCTTTCTTT.

This chain links TRBV18 with TRBJ2-5, with 7 positions matching TRBD1. Near its end, the DNA agrees better with TRBJ2-7, so the J call may be wrong. Germline loops: CDR1 KGHSH, CDR2 LQKENI. The CDR3 loop spans 14 amino acids. In DNA, the CDR3 is TGTGCCAGCTCCCAACAGGGGCCCCCCTACGAGCAGTACTTC. Translated, it gives CASSQQGPPYEQYF.

A single count supports this clone. V gene TRBV7-8 combines with J gene TRBJ1-6; D gene ambiguous. The CDR3 length is 15 residues. Germline CDR1 and CDR2: SGHVS and FQNEAQ. Between the trimmed V and J ends, which lost 6 bases and 0 bases, there was a span of 9 bases. The CDR3 region has the DNA TGTGCCAGCAGACCAGCGGGCTCCTATAATTCACCCCTCCACTTT. Residues: CASRPAGSYNSPLHF.

J is TRBJ2-5 and V is TRBV7-2, with TRBD1 matching over 10 bases. The DNA matches TRBJ2-7 better at its end, which makes the J call doubtful. Germline CDR1 and CDR2: SGHTA and FQGNSA. The CDR3 is 14 residues long. In DNA, the CDR3 is TGTGCCAGCGGCTACGACAGGGGGCAATACGAGCAGTACTTC. It translates to CASGYDRGQYEQYF.

This chain joins TRBV10-2 and TRBJ1-1, with 9 bases aligning to TRBD1. Germline V lookup: CDR1 WSHSY, CDR2 SAAADI. Unmatched junction bases numbered 7, after V lost 7 bases and J lost 1 base. CDR3 length: 15 amino acids. DNA of the CDR3: TGCGCCAGCAAATCCGGGACAGGGCAGAACACTGAAGCTTTCTTT. Amino acids: CASKSGTGQNTEAFF.

V usage is TRBV5-4 and J usage is TRBJ1-2, with 9 nucleotides matching TRBD1. V lost 0 bases, J lost 2 bases, and 2 bases stayed unmatched. This CDR3 spans 15 amino acids. The germline V gene has CDR1 SGHNT and CDR2 YYREEE (reference sequence). CDR3 protein: CASSLAGQGNYGYTF. The CDR3 coding sequence is TGTGCCAGCAGCTTGGCAGGACAGGGGAACTATGGCTACACCTTC.

On this clone itself: Its ends do not fully match the called genes, so a read error is possible. The chain recombines TRBV7-7 with TRBJ2-6, with a weak D call TRBD1 (5 bases). The V gene's germline CDR1 is SSHAT and CDR2 FNYEAQ (reference sequence). The CDR3 is 14 residues long. CDR3 nucleotides: TGTGCTAGCAGTCCAGGATCTGGGGCCAACGGCCTGACTTTC. It translates to CASSPGSGANGLTF.